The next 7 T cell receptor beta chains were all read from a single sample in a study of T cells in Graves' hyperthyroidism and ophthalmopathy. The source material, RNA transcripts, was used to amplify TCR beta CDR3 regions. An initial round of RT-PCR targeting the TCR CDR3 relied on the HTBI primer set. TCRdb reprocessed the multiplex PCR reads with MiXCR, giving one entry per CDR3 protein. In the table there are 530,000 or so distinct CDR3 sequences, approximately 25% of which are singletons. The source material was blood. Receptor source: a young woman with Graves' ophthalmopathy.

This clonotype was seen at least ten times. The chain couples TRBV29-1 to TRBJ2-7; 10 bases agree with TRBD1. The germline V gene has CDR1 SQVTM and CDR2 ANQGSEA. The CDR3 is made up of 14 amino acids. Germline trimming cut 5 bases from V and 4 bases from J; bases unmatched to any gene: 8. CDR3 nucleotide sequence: TGCAGCGTTACGCCCCGGGACAGGGGATACGAGCAGTACTTC. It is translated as CSVTPRDRGYEQYF.

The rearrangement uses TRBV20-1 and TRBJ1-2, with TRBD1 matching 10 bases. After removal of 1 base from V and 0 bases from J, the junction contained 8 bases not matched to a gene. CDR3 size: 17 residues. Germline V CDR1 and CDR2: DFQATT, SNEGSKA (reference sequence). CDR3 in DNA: TGCAGTGCTAGAGGGGGAAACGACAGGGGGCCTAACTATGGCTACACCTTC. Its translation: CSARGGNDRGPNYGYTF.

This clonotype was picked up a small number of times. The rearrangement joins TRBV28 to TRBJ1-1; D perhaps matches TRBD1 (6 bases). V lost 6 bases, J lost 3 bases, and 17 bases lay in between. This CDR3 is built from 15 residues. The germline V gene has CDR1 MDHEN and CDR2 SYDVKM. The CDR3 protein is CASSSLDSEDTEAFF. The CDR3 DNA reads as TGTGCCAGCAGCTCCCTGGACAGCGAGGACACTGAAGCTTTCTTT.

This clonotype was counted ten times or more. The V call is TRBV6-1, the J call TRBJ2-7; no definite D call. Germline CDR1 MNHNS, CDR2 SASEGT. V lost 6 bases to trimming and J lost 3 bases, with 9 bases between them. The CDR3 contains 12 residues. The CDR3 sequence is CASRPTNYEQYF. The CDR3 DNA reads TGTGCCAGCAGGCCCACGAACTACGAGCAGTACTTC.

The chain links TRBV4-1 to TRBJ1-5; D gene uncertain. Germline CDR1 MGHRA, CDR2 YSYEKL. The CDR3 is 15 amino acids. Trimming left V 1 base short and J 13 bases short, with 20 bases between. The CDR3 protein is CASSQVNGPGVRQHF. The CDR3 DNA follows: TGCGCCAGCAGCCAAGTTAACGGACCCGGTGTTAGACAGCATTTT.

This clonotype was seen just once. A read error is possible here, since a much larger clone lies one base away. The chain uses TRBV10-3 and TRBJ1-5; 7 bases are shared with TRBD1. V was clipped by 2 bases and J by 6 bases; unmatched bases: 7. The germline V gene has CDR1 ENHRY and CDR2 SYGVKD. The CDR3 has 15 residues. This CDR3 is CAISERQGGGQPQHF. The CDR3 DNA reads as TGTGCCATCAGTGAGAGACAGGGCGGGGGTCAGCCCCAGCATTTT.

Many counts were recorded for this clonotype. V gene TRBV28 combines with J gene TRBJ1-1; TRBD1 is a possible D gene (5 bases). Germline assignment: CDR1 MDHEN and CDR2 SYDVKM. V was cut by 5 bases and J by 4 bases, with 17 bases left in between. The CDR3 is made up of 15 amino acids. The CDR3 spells CASSGHGTAGTEAFF. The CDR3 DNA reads TGTGCCAGCAGTGGCCACGGGACCGCGGGCACTGAAGCTTTCTTT.